Listed here are 21 T cell receptor beta chains from one sample, sequenced in a study of PD-1 blockade in classical Hodgkin lymphoma. Relapse after autologous stem cell transplantation occurred in every patient, and brentuximab vedotin exposure varied. Measured with immunoSEQ multiplex PCR; TCRdb has only the in-frame clones, and not every one. The table lists fewer than 45,000 clones, more than 85% of them singletons, with 4.5% to 6.5% in the top ten. The sequenced sample was peripheral blood mononuclear cells (PBMCs), obtained before the second cycle of nivolumab. The origin of the receptors is a human donor with classical Hodgkin lymphoma.

J is TRBJ1-2 and V is TRBV10-3, with D perhaps TRBD1 (5 bases). V was cut by 3 bases and J by 2 bases, with 7 bases left in between. This CDR3 spans 13 amino acids. The germline CDR1 and CDR2 sequences are ENHRY and SYGVKD. CDR3 protein: CAISDGGNYGYTF. Written as DNA, the CDR3 is TGTGCCATCAGTGACGGGGGGAACTATGGCTACACCTTC.

V usage is TRBV29-1 and J usage is TRBJ2-1, with D possibly TRBD2 on 7 matching bases. Trimming took off 5 bases at V and 0 bases at J, with 20 bases between the two ends. Germline V gives CDR1 SQVTM, CDR2 ANQGSEA. This CDR3 contains 17 residues. The CDR3 is CSVRVLAPDSSYNEQFF. In DNA form, the CDR3 reads TGCAGCGTTCGAGTACTAGCGCCGGACAGCTCCTACAATGAGCAGTTCTTC.

The chain uses TRBV7-9 and TRBJ2-2; TRBD1 matches 10 bases. The CDR3 spans 16 residues. Germline V gives CDR1 SEHNR, CDR2 FQNEAQ (reference sequence). V lost 4 bases, J lost 4 bases, and 6 bases stayed unmatched. The CDR3 sequence: CASSSRDRGTTGELFF. CDR3 sequence (DNA): TGTGCCAGCAGCTCCCGGGACAGGGGTACCACCGGGGAGCTGTTTTTT.

The J gene is TRBJ1-4, the V gene TRBV7-9, with D tentatively TRBD1 (5 bases). The CDR3 has 14 amino acids. Germline CDR1 reads SEHNR; CDR2 reads FQNEAQ (reference sequence). The ends were cut back, 1 base at V and 4 bases at J, with 7 bases in the middle. For the CDR3, the DNA is TGTGCCAGCAGCTTAGGACAGAGTAATGAAAAACTGTTTTTT. Translation: CASSLGQSNEKLFF. Looking up the rest from reference TRBV7-9 and TRBJ1-4 gives the full variable domain: DTGVSQNPRHKITKRGQNVTFRCDPISEHNRLYWYRQTLGQGPEFLTYFQNEAQLEKSRLLSDRFSAERPKGSFSTLEIQRTEQGDSAMYLCASSLGQSNEKLFFGSGTQLSVL.

The rearrangement joins TRBV13 to TRBJ1-5; TRBD1 matches at 7 bases. With V trimmed by 0 bases and J by 8 bases, 7 bases remained unmatched. From germline, CDR1 is PRHDT and CDR2 FYEKMQ (reference sequence). This CDR3 region has 15 residues. CDR3 sequence (DNA): TGTGCCAGCAGCTTAGGCCTAGGGGGCGAGGAGCCCCAGCATTTT. Its translation is CASSLGLGGEEPQHF.

A word on this clone: Other DNA sequences from this sample encode an identical CDR3 as well. The V and J genes are TRBV7-8 and TRBJ1-5; D is unclear. V lost 0 bases to trimming and J lost 0 bases, with 9 bases between them. Looked up from germline, CDR1 is SGHVS and CDR2 is FQNEAQ. This CDR3 comprises 16 residues. CDR3 loop: CASSLAPTDSNQPQHF. CDR3 sequence (DNA): TGTGCCAGCAGCTTAGCGCCTACAGATAGCAATCAGCCCCAGCATTTT. The variable domain in full, completed from reference TRBV7-8 and TRBJ1-5, reads GAGVSQSPRYKVAKRGQDVALRCDPISGHVSLFWYQQALGQGPEFLTYFQNEAQLDKSGLPSDRFFAERPEGSVSTLKIQRTQQEDSAVYLCASSLAPTDSNQPQHFGDGTRLSIL.

The CDR3 loop reads CASSGRGTGGSYEQYF. CDR3 sequence (DNA): TGTGCCAGCAGCGGACGTGGGACAGGGGGCTCCTACGAGCAGTACTTC. The chain uses TRBV5-5 and TRBJ2-7; 11 bases fit TRBD1. Germline V CDR1 and CDR2: SGHKS, YYEKEE (reference sequence). Trimming removed 4 bases from V and 0 bases from J; junction bases left unmatched: 6. This CDR3 region has 16 residues.

This sequence joins TRBV5-8 and TRBJ1-3; D ambiguous. Germline V gene lookup returns CDR1 SGHTS and CDR2 YDEGEE. This CDR3 has 14 amino acids. Trimming took off 1 base at V and 0 bases at J, with 5 bases between the two ends. The DNA for the CDR3 is TGTGCCAGCAGCTTGTATCGCTCTGGAAACACCATATATTTT. Translation: CASSLYRSGNTIYF.

This clone came up a few times. The V gene is TRBV4-1, the J gene TRBJ2-7; 9 bases align to TRBD1. The CDR3 totals 14 residues. The germline CDR1 and CDR2 sequences are MGHRA and YSYEKL. J was trimmed by 4 bases and V by 4 bases; bases with no gene match: 5. CDR3: CASSPRQGGYEQYF. The CDR3 DNA reads TGCGCCAGCAGCCCCCGACAGGGGGGGTACGAGCAGTACTTC.

J is TRBJ2-1 and V is TRBV9; D not resolved. The CDR3 runs 14 residues. V was pared by 4 bases and J by 8 bases, with 16 bases between. The V gene's germline CDR1 is SGDLS and CDR2 YYNGEE. The CDR3 reads CASSPRLSADEQFF. The CDR3 nucleotides read TGTGCCAGCAGCCCTCGGCTGTCGGCTGATGAGCAGTTCTTC.

This chain uses TRBV23-1 with TRBJ1-5, with 9 bases fitting TRBD1. TRBV23-1 carries the ORF label, with uncertain function. This CDR3 comprises 15 residues. Germline trimming cut 5 bases from V and 1 base from J; bases unmatched to any gene: 3. The CDR3 region is CASSEDRGSNQPQHF. CDR3 in DNA: TGCGCCAGCAGTGAGGACAGGGGAAGCAATCAGCCCCAGCATTTT.

This clone has only one observation. This rearrangement joins TRBV27 to TRBJ2-7; 8 positions agree with TRBD1. The V gene's germline CDR1 is MNHEY and CDR2 SMNVEV (reference sequence). Trimming cost V 8 bases and J 2 bases; bases outside gene matches: 14. The CDR3 covers 16 residues. CDR3 sequence reads: CASGVSTGAIAYEQYF. CDR3 nucleotides: TGTGCCAGCGGAGTTTCGACAGGGGCCATAGCCTACGAGCAGTACTTC.

This chain connects TRBV7-9 to TRBJ2-3; D not certain. CDR3 length: 14 residues. CDR1 and CDR2 (germline): SEHNR, FQNEAQ (reference sequence). Trimming took off 3 bases at V and 4 bases at J, with 11 bases between the two ends. The DNA of the CDR3 is TGTGCCAGCAGCTTGACGACGCGATCAGATACGCAGTATTTT. It specifies CASSLTTRSDTQYF.

The V call is TRBV6-5, the J call TRBJ2-7; D not certain. The ends were cut back, 0 bases at V and 4 bases at J, with 13 bases in the middle. CDR3 length: 15 amino acids. Germline assignment: CDR1 MNHEY and CDR2 SVGAGI. The CDR3 DNA reads as TGTGCCAGCAGTTACTCGACGATGGGGAATTACGAGCAGTACTTC. Residues: CASSYSTMGNYEQYF.

The rearrangement joins TRBV28 to TRBJ1-5; tentatively, D is TRBD1 (5 bases). The length of the CDR3 is 15 residues. Deletions cut 3 bases from V and 0 bases from J, with 9 bases between. Germline lookup yields CDR1 MDHEN and CDR2 SYDVKM. The DNA of the CDR3 is TGTGCCAGCAGTTTGGGACGGGGTAGCAATCAGCCCCAGCATTTT. It yields the protein CASSLGRGSNQPQHF. Based on the CDR3 plus reference TRBV28 and TRBJ1-5, the full variable domain is DVKVTQSSRYLVKRTGEKVFLECVQDMDHENMFWYRQDPGLGLRLIYFSYDVKMKEKGDIPEGYSVSREKKERFSLILESASTNQTSMYLCASSLGRGSNQPQHFGDGTRLSIL.

The chain uses TRBV18 and TRBJ1-1; no clear D. Trimming removed 5 bases from V and 5 bases from J, with 21 bases in between. The CDR3 is 16 residues long. From germline, CDR1 is KGHSH and CDR2 LQKENI. In nucleotides, the CDR3 is TGTGCCAGCTCAGTTCTGCCCTATCCGACTGGAACTGAAGCTTTCTTT. Protein product: CASSVLPYPTGTEAFF.

The rearrangement links TRBV5-1 to TRBJ2-1; D may be TRBD2 (6 bases). This CDR3 has 16 amino acids. Germline lookup yields CDR1 SGHRS and CDR2 YFSETQ. The V and J ends lost 3 bases and 2 bases respectively, with 15 bases between them. The CDR3 DNA reads as TGCGCCAGCAGCTCGGTAGCGGTAAAGGCCTACAATGAGCAGTTCTTC. Translation: CASSSVAVKAYNEQFF.

This chain joins TRBV7-9 and TRBJ2-1; the match to TRBD2 covers 10 bases. From germline, CDR1 is SEHNR and CDR2 FQNEAQ (reference sequence). Trimming removed 0 bases from V and 7 bases from J; junction bases left unmatched: 3. This CDR3 is built from 15 residues. CDR3 region: CASSLALAGVNEQFF. The CDR3 nucleotides are TGTGCCAGCAGCTTAGCGCTAGCGGGGGTGAATGAGCAGTTCTTC.

The J gene is TRBJ2-7, the V gene TRBV11-2; 9 nucleotides match TRBD2. CDR1 SGHAT and CDR2 FQNNGV come from the germline V gene. With 1 base clipped from V and 3 bases from J, the junction kept 7 bases outside the gene matches. This CDR3 comprises 16 residues. In nucleotides, the CDR3 is TGTGCCAGCAGCTTAGCTACGCCTAGCGGGAACTACGAGCAGTACTTC. This sequence encodes CASSLATPSGNYEQYF.

This sequence joins TRBV14 and TRBJ2-3; no definite D call. The germline V gene encodes CDR1 SGHDN and CDR2 FVKESK. V was trimmed by 6 bases and J by 6 bases, leaving 7 bases between them. This CDR3 spans 11 amino acids. CDR3 bases: TGTGCCAGCAGAAGTGGGGATACGCAGTATTTT. It is translated as CASRSGDTQYF.

This chain uses TRBV10-3 with TRBJ1-2, with 7 positions matching TRBD1. Per the germline V gene, CDR1 is ENHRY and CDR2 is SYGVKD. CDR3 length: 14 residues. The V segment lost 3 bases and the J segment 3 bases; nucleotides outside the gene matches: 4. The CDR3 DNA reads as TGTGCCATCAGTGATTCTACAGGGGACTATGGCTACACCTTC. Protein product: CAISDSTGDYGYTF.